The 29 T cell receptor beta chains below all came from one sample that was sequenced in a study of TIL therapy for anti-PD-1-resistant metastatic lung cancer. Sequencing used immunoSEQ v3. Sequenced by immunoSEQ multiplex PCR; TCRdb stores in-frame clones only, minus some. In the table there are 12,000 or so clones, roughly three quarters of which are singletons. Documented time point: pre-treatment sample, taken before nivolumab and TIL therapy. The sequenced sample was blood, obtained at baseline. The receptor source for this set is a person between 25 and 79 years old with non-small cell lung cancer.

CDR3 in amino acids: CASSLGGTGELFF. Here the CDR3 DNA reads TGTGCCAGCAGCTTAGGAGGCACCGGGGAGCTGTTTTTT. The J gene is TRBJ2-2, the V gene TRBV7-9, with D hard to call. Germline V gene sequence: CDR1 SEHNR, CDR2 FQNEAQ (reference sequence). CDR3 size: 13 residues. The V gene lost 1 base and the J gene lost 4 bases, with 4 bases spanning the gap. The full variable domain, with the rest looked up from reference TRBV7-9 and TRBJ2-2, is DTGVSQNPRHKITKRGQNVTFRCDPISEHNRLYWYRQTLGQGPEFLTYFQNEAQLEKSRLLSDRFSAERPKGSFSTLEIQRTEQGDSAMYLCASSLGGTGELFFGEGSRLTVL.

This chain joins TRBV14 and TRBJ2-7; the match to TRBD2 covers 9 bases. Germline CDR1 reads SGHDN; CDR2 reads FVKESK. Trimming removed 4 bases from V and 3 bases from J; junction bases left unmatched: 1. The length of the CDR3 is 13 residues. CDR3 nucleotide sequence: TGTGCCAGCAGCCCTAGCGGGATCTACGAGCAGTACTTC. Translation: CASSPSGIYEQYF.

The chain recombines TRBV5-4 with TRBJ2-1; TRBD2 aligns across 7 bases. This CDR3 comprises 14 residues. Germline V gene lookup returns CDR1 SGHNT and CDR2 YYREEE (reference sequence). Losses at the gene ends were 4 bases for V and 4 bases for J; bases not matched to a gene: 5. The CDR3 spells CASSPSGTYNEQFF. The CDR3 DNA reads as TGTGCCAGCAGCCCTAGCGGAACTTACAATGAGCAGTTCTTC.

This chain links TRBV6-6 with TRBJ2-7; 11 bases align to TRBD2. The germline V gene encodes CDR1 MNHNY and CDR2 SVGAGI (reference sequence). The CDR3 length is 15 residues. V gave up 2 bases and J gave up 5 bases; unmatched junction bases: 5. The CDR3 coding sequence is TGTGCCAGCAGTTACGCACTAGCGGGGGCCGACGAGCAGTACTTC. It translates to CASSYALAGADEQYF.

The V call is TRBV11-2, the J call TRBJ2-2; D might be TRBD1 (6 bases). CDR3 length: 16 residues. CDR1 SGHAT and CDR2 FQNNGV come from the germline V gene. V lost 1 base, J lost 5 bases, and 14 bases lay in between. CDR3 residues: CASSLGDPRGTGELFF. The DNA for the CDR3 is TGTGCCAGCAGCTTAGGGGACCCGAGGGGGACCGGGGAGCTGTTTTTT. Full variable domain (outside the CDR3, taken from reference TRBV11-2 and TRBJ2-2): EAGVAQSPRYKIIEKRQSVAFWCNPISGHATLYWYQQILGQGPKLLIQFQNNGVVDDSQLPKDRFSAERLKGVDSTLKIQPAKLEDSAVYLCASSLGDPRGTGELFFGEGSRLTVL.

J is TRBJ2-7 and V is TRBV10-3, with unresolved D. The CDR3 contains 12 residues. Germline V CDR1 and CDR2: ENHRY, SYGVKD. Trimming removed 0 bases at V and 3 bases at J, with 3 bases between. CDR3 in amino acids: CAISESNYEQYF. For the CDR3, the DNA is TGTGCCATCAGTGAGTCGAACTACGAGCAGTACTTC.

The V call is TRBV18, the J call TRBJ2-3; unclear D gene. Germline V lookup: CDR1 KGHSH, CDR2 LQKENI. Trimming cost V 2 bases and J 4 bases, with 7 bases left between them. This CDR3 is built from 13 residues. The CDR3 DNA reads TGTGCCAGCTCACCATCCTCGGCAGATACGCAGTATTTT. Protein: CASSPSSADTQYF. The entire variable domain, with the rest obtained from reference TRBV18 and TRBJ2-3, is as follows: NAGVMQNPRHLVRRRGQEARLRCSPMKGHSHVYWYRQLPEEGLKFMVYLQKENIIDESGMPKERFSAEFPKEGPSILRIQQVVRGDSAAYFCASSPSSADTQYFGPGTRLTVL.

The rearrangement uses TRBV6-1 and TRBJ1-4, with 9 bases lining up with TRBD1. Germline trimming cut 6 bases from V and 9 bases from J; bases unmatched to any gene: 11. This CDR3 region has 15 residues. Germline CDR1 reads MNHNS; CDR2 reads SASEGT. CDR3 coding DNA: TGTGCCAGCAGAGGAACCGACAGGGGGATTCAAAAACTGTTTTTT. Its translation is CASRGTDRGIQKLFF.

This rearrangement joins TRBV19 to TRBJ1-1; no reliable D call. Germline CDR1 is LNHDA and CDR2 is SQIVND (reference sequence). The CDR3 is 15 amino acids. Trimming took 3 bases from V and 1 from J, leaving 12 bases between them. The CDR3 reads CASSISARQNTEAFF. The CDR3 nucleotides are TGTGCCAGTAGTATCAGCGCACGGCAGAACACTGAAGCTTTCTTT.

The chain combines TRBV29-1 with TRBJ2-7, with a tentative D call TRBD1 (5 bases). Germline V gene lookup returns CDR1 SQVTM and CDR2 ANQGSEA. Trimming pared 4 bases from V and 0 bases from J, leaving 7 bases between. This CDR3 has 12 residues. For the CDR3, the DNA is TGCAGCGTTGGACAGTACTCCTACGAGCAGTACTTC. Its protein is CSVGQYSYEQYF.

V and J are TRBV6-1 and TRBJ2-3; 9 bases line up with TRBD1. This CDR3 comprises 16 residues. The germline V gene has CDR1 MNHNS and CDR2 SASEGT. Unmatched junction bases numbered 4, after V lost 1 base and J lost 2 bases. The CDR3 DNA reads TGTGCCAGCAGTGAAGGGACAGGGGCCAACACAGATACGCAGTATTTT. It translates to CASSEGTGANTDTQYF.

This sequence joins TRBV30 and TRBJ2-7; TRBD2 matches 9 bases. V lost 5 bases to trimming and J lost 7 bases; unmatched junction nucleotides: 12. This CDR3 has 14 residues. The germline CDR1 and CDR2 sequences are GTSNPN and SVGIG (reference sequence). The CDR3 region has the DNA TGTGCCTGGGACCCGGGACTAGCTACAAGTGAGCAGTACTTC. Its protein product is CAWDPGLATSEQYF.

This clone occurred a few times. The genes are TRBV25-1 and TRBJ2-2; 10 bases line up with TRBD1. The CDR3 length is 15 residues. Germline CDR1 and CDR2: MGHDK and SYGVNS. V shed 5 bases and J 5 bases; nucleotides not matched to a gene: 5. CDR3 nucleotide sequence: TGTGCCAGCAGTCCCGGGACAGGGGATACCGGGGAGCTGTTTTTT. It codes for CASSPGTGDTGELFF.

The chain is built from TRBV23-1 and TRBJ2-5; D not certain. TRBV23-1 is known as an ORF, though its function is uncertain. V dropped 2 bases and J dropped 1 base, with 14 bases sitting between them. The CDR3 spans 16 residues. As DNA, the CDR3 is TGCGCCAGCAGTCAAAGCCCCAGCACGCCCCAAGAGACCCAGTACTTC. This codes for CASSQSPSTPQETQYF.

The chain joins TRBV7-9 to TRBJ1-4, with a possible D match to TRBD1 (5 bases). Trimming removed 0 bases from V and 4 bases from J, with 9 bases in between. The CDR3 sequence is 15 residues long. Germline CDR1 reads SEHNR; CDR2 reads FQNEAQ (reference sequence). CDR3 nucleotides: TGTGCCAGCAGCTTAGCCGGGACGGATAATGAAAAACTGTTTTTT. As protein: CASSLAGTDNEKLFF.

A few counts support this clone. This rearrangement joins TRBV12-5 to TRBJ2-5; D assignment may be TRBD1 or TRBD2 (5 bases each). Deletions cut 4 bases from V and 5 bases from J, with 14 bases between. The germline V gene has CDR1 LGHNT and CDR2 FRNRAP. The CDR3 runs to 14 residues. The chain's CDR3 is CASGSGTSYETQYF. CDR3 DNA sequence: TGTGCTAGTGGTTCCGGGACCTCGTACGAGACCCAGTACTTC.

The chain links TRBV2 to TRBJ1-6; D not resolved. Trimming pared 3 bases from V and 6 bases from J, leaving 9 bases between. This CDR3 has 14 residues. Germline V gene lookup returns CDR1 SNHLY and CDR2 FYNNEI. CDR3: CASSDRTLNSPLHF. In DNA, the CDR3 is TGTGCCAGCAGTGATCGGACCCTTAATTCACCCCTCCACTTT.

This chain joins TRBV2 and TRBJ2-5, with TRBD2 as a possible D gene (6 bases). CDR1 is SNHLY and CDR2 is FYNNEI in the germline V gene. V was cut by 6 bases and J by 7 bases, with 18 bases left in between. This CDR3 has 14 amino acids. CDR3 region: CASSWVGGAGTQYF. DNA for the CDR3: TGTGCCAGCAGCTGGGTAGGAGGGGCCGGGACCCAGTACTTC. Full variable domain (missing parts from reference TRBV2 and TRBJ2-5): EPEVTQTPSHQVTQMGQEVILRCVPISNHLYFYWYRQILGQKVEFLVSFYNNEISEKSEIFDDQFSVERPDGSNFTLKIRSTKLEDSAMYFCASSWVGGAGTQYFGPGTRLLVL.

This sequence joins TRBV7-6 and TRBJ2-1, with 9 nucleotides matching TRBD1. Germline V gives CDR1 SGHVS, CDR2 FNYEAQ. The junction had 10 bases not matched to a gene; V was cut back by 5 bases and J by 5 bases. The CDR3 length is 16 residues. CDR3 sequence reads: CASSARRDRAHNEQFF. The CDR3 DNA sequence: TGTGCCAGCAGCGCCCGTCGGGACAGGGCCCACAATGAGCAGTTCTTC.

V and J are TRBV4-1 and TRBJ2-7; D is unclear. The CDR3 extends over 13 amino acids. CDR1 MGHRA and CDR2 YSYEKL come from the germline V gene. The V end lost 1 base, the J end lost 1 base, and 5 bases lay between the germline ends. CDR3 in amino acids: CASSQVLSYEQYF. CDR3 bases: TGCGCCAGCAGCCAAGTCCTATCCTACGAGCAGTACTTC.

The rearrangement links TRBV18 to TRBJ1-2; D uncertain. The CDR3 sequence is 14 residues long. Germline V gene sequence: CDR1 KGHSH, CDR2 LQKENI. The ends were cut back, 3 bases at V and 3 bases at J, with 11 bases in the middle. The CDR3 nucleotides read TGTGCCAGCTCACCCGCCGGTGCTGACTATGGCTACACCTTC. Its translation: CASSPAGADYGYTF.

The rearrangement joins TRBV21-1 to TRBJ1-2. TRBV21-1 is noted as a pseudogene. CDR3 length: 15 residues. CDR3 in DNA: TGTGCCAGCAGCTGGGCGGGGGGCCGGCGGGGTGGCTACACCTTC. Amino acids: CASSWAGGRRGGYTF.

A few counts support this clone. The gene calls are TRBV27 and TRBJ2-7, with a weak D call TRBD1 (5 bases). The V end lost 6 bases, the J end lost 2 bases, and 11 bases lay between the germline ends. This CDR3 spans 13 amino acids. CDR1 is MNHEY, CDR2 SMNVEV, per germline (reference sequence). The CDR3 DNA sequence: TGTGCCAGCAGGCAGGGTAAAGCCTACGAGCAGTACTTC. Translating gives CASRQGKAYEQYF.

This clone was recorded once. V gene TRBV5-8 combines with J gene TRBJ1-5, with D hard to call. The length of the CDR3 is 15 residues. The V end was cut by 4 bases, the J end by 2 bases, with 13 bases between. In germline, CDR1 is SGHTS, CDR2 YDEGEE. The CDR3 coding sequence is TGTGCCAGCAGCCGCGATTGGGGTGGCAATCAGCCCCAGCATTTT. Encoded protein: CASSRDWGGNQPQHF.

Written as DNA, the CDR3 is TGTGCCAGCAGCTACGACAGGGCTGGAGCCACTGAAGCTTTCTTT. Its translation: CASSYDRAGATEAFF. The V call is TRBV5-8, the J call TRBJ1-1, with 7 positions matching TRBD1. J gave up 4 bases and V 3 bases, and 9 bases lay outside the gene matches. CDR3 length equals 15 residues. Germline loops: CDR1 SGHTS, CDR2 YDEGEE.

The V gene is TRBV30, the J gene TRBJ1-2; D unclear. CDR3 length: 13 amino acids. Germline V gives CDR1 GTSNPN, CDR2 SVGIG (reference sequence). V was shortened by 2 bases and J by 3 bases, with 10 bases between the two germline ends. The CDR3 spells CAWSYEGYYGYTF. CDR3 nucleotide sequence: TGTGCCTGGAGTTATGAAGGGTACTATGGCTACACCTTC.

A few counts support this clone. The chain has TRBV5-1 and TRBJ1-1; D gene unclear. The germline gives CDR1 SGHRS, CDR2 YFSETQ. V shed 6 bases and J shed 7 bases, with 19 bases lying between them. The CDR3 loop spans 14 amino acids. The CDR3 protein is CASKPGPHADEAFF. In DNA form, the CDR3 reads TGCGCCAGCAAACCGGGCCCACATGCCGATGAAGCTTTCTTT.

The rearrangement uses TRBV5-1 and TRBJ2-1; D is perhaps TRBD2 (6 bases). CDR1 and CDR2 from the germline V gene are SGHRS and YFSETQ. Trimming stripped 0 bases from V and 4 bases from J, with 14 bases between. This CDR3 region has 16 residues. This CDR3 reads CASSLGLPGAYNEQFF. The CDR3 bases are TGCGCCAGCAGCTTGGGATTGCCGGGAGCTTACAATGAGCAGTTCTTC. Combining the CDR3 with reference TRBV5-1 and TRBJ2-1 gives the whole variable domain KAGVTQTPRYLIKTRGQQVTLSCSPISGHRSVSWYQQTPGQGLQFLFEYFSETQRNKGNFPGRFSGRQFSNSRSEMNVSTLELGDSALYLCASSLGLPGAYNEQFFGPGTRLTVL.

The V gene is TRBV5-8, the J gene TRBJ2-2, with no clear D. Trimming took off 2 bases at V and 2 bases at J, with 10 bases between the two ends. CDR1 is SGHTS, CDR2 YDEGEE, per germline. CDR3 size: 15 residues. The CDR3 is CASSLWEANTGELFF. The CDR3 coding sequence is TGTGCCAGCAGCTTATGGGAAGCCAACACCGGGGAGCTGTTTTTT.